The clone carrying this TCR beta chain was seen only a few times. Its antigen is still unknown. The authors reverse transcribed all of the isolated RNA, so sequencing captured expressed TCRB transcripts. Regulatory, naive and central memory T cell samples averaged approximately 3.8 million reads. This table comes from immunoSEQ multiplex PCR, and its TCRdb copy is limited to in-frame clones, with some not included. Here the sample spans 200,000 to 300,000 clones, approximately 13% being singletons. The data were obtained in a study of beta chain features in type 1 diabetes. In the study overall: Across the samples, roughly 98,000,000 sorted cells were examined in total. General study findings and limits: All four CD4+ subsets from Type 1 diabetes patients carried moderately but significantly shorter TCRB CDR3s.

This TCR was sampled from a man in his thirties or forties with type 1 diabetes. Source material: naive CD4+ T cells from blood.

CDR3 DNA: TGTGCCAGCAGCGAGACAGTGAACACTGAAGCTTTCTTT. Encoded protein: CASSETVNTEAFF. J is TRBJ1-1 and V is TRBV9; D may be TRBD1 (5 bases). Germline CDR1 reads SGDLS; CDR2 reads YYNGEE. The CDR3 runs to 13 residues. Deletions cut 3 bases from V and 0 bases from J, with 6 bases between.